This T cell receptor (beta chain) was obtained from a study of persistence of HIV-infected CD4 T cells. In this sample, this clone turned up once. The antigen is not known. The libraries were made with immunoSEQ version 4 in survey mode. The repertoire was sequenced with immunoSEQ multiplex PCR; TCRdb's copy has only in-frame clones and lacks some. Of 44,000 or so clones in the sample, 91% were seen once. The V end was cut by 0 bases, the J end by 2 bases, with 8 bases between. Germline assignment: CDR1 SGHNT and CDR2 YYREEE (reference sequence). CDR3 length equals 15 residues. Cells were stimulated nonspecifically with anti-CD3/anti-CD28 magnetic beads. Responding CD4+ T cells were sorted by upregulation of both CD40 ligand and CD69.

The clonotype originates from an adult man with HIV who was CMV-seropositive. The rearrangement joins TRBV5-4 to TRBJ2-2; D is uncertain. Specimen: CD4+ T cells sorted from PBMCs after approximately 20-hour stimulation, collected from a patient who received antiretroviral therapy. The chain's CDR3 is CASSLVGGNTGELFF. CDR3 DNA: TGTGCCAGCAGCTTGGTAGGTGGAAACACCGGGGAGCTGTTTTTT.